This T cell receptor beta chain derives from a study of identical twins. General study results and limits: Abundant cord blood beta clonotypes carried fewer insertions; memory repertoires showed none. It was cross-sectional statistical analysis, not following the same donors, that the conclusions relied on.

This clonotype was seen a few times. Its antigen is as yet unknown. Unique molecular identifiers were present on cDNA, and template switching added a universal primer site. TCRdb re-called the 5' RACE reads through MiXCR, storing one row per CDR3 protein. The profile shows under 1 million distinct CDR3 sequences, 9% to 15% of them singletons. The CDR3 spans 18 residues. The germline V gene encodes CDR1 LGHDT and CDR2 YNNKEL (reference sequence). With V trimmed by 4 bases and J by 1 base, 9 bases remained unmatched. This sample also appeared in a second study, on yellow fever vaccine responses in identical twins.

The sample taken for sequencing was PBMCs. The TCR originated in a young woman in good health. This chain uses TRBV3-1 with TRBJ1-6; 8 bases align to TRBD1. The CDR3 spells CASSPDRAGGSYNSPLHF. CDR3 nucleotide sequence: TGTGCCAGCAGCCCGGACAGGGCCGGGGGGTCCTATAATTCACCCCTCCACTTT. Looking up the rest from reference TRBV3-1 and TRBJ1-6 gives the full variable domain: DTAVSQTPKYLVTQMGNDKSIKCEQNLGHDTMYWYKQDSKKFLKIMFSYNNKELIINETVPNRFSPKSPDKAHLNLHINSLELGDSAVYFCASSPDRAGGSYNSPLHFGNGTRLTVT.